This T cell receptor (beta chain) emerged from a study of shared clonotypes between healthy human individuals (dated by TCRdb to 2019 to 2021). For the study in its entirety: The cohort included three men and two women between 18 and 49 years of age. Blood TCR repertoires of a handful of healthy adults were deeply sequenced to estimate repertoire size and the extent of clonotype sharing between individuals. Each donor's leukapheresis produced roughly between about 0.85 and 10 billion PBMCs. For each donor, CD4 naive and CD4 memory were each run on three plates, CD8 naive on two plates, and CD8 memory on one plate. To increase sequencing depth and limit assay-specific biases, different laboratories used diverse techniques to prepare libraries and sequence TCR repertoires. Broader findings and caveats from the paper: Sharing across several donors was observed for around 4.8% of naive CD4, about 4% of naive CD8, around 2.5% of memory CD4, and roughly 0.4% of memory CD8 clonotypes. Pairwise subsampling indicated that sequencing depth was expected to affect the degree of clonotype sharing among donors. Even with the large sequencing depth, rarefaction of the sorted-subset datasets indicated that sequencing was incomplete. Compared with non-shared clonotypes, the clonotypes found in all four sorted-subset donors had higher generation probabilities. Naive subsets generally had larger estimated clonotype richness than memory subsets. Sampling was limited to blood, and TCR repertoires in tissue likely differ from TCR repertoires in blood. Because the study included a small number of donors, the genetic and exposure-history diversity represented was limited.

TCR CDR3 regions were amplified from genomic DNA by multiplex PCR using the deep immunoSEQ assay. Genomic DNA extracted from each cell subset was distributed evenly over all wells of several immunoSEQ 96-well plates, and each plate served as one replicate. For sorted subsets, roughly 200 ng of genomic DNA, equivalent to tens of thousands of T cell genomes, went into each replicate PCR. The purified libraries were quantified using a Qubit 3.0 fluorometer, sized with a Bioanalyzer 2100, and then quantified again using the KAPA Library Quantification kit. A separate single-read 150-cycle Illumina NextSeq 550 flow cell was used to sequence each immunoSEQ 96-well plate. The authors processed their data as follows. Because the immunoSEQ output included only junctional sequences and no quality scores, the filtering could not be the same as the filtering used for full-length reads. To assign V/J genes and CDR3, sequences were annotated using PyIR, a Python wrapper for IgBLAST v1.9, with IMGT germline references. Reads were removed for weak V/J assignments (E-value above 1e-6), missing CDR3, stop codons, out-of-frame junctions, or ambiguous translated residues. V3J clonotypes were defined by identical inferred V gene, J gene, and CDR3 amino acid sequence. The percentage overlap between two repertoires was calculated by dividing the number of shared unique clonotypes by the size of the smaller repertoire. Richness of each repertoire was evaluated using RTK rarefaction, the Chao1 estimator, and Recon v2.1 estimates of unobserved clonotypes. For all TCRbeta clonotypes obtained by the gDNA method from several donors, generation probabilities were computed with OLGA. Sourced from immuneACCESS, this table was stored by TCRdb with only in-frame sequences that have V and J called. A share of the clones is absent; for the studies checked, an unresolved V gene accounts for under half, and the remainder has no known explanation. The DNA gave D and trimming, while V, J and clone size come from that table. For this sample there are about 680,000 clones; around 92% appear just once. The biggest ten clones account for 24% of the sample.

Trimming takes 5 bases off V and 2 bases off J; junction bases not matched to a gene: 8. CDR1 and CDR2, looked up from the germline V gene (reference sequence), are SEHNR and FQNEAQ. The CDR3 runs 15 residues from the cysteine to the phenylalanine. Of the read, only the CDR3 DNA is kept; its 45 bases are in frame from base 1. CD8 naive samples were obtained by positive selection for CCR7 among CD45RO-negative cells, yielding a CD45RA+CCR7+ population from which TemRA cells were excluded. Healthy HIV-negative adults with no recently reported acute infections or vaccinations were included as donors. Every donor was a Caucasian adult residing in Nashville, Tennessee, USA. Blood was obtained by leukapheresis, after which PBMCs were separated by Ficoll-Histopaque density gradient centrifugation and cryopreserved in liquid nitrogen vapor phase. Analytical flow cytometry was used to check the purity and quantity of each magnetically sorted T cell population. Genomic DNA was isolated from each sorted fraction and quantified by UV absorbance on a Nanodrop 2000c.

Comment on this clone: What this receptor recognizes is not known. Per-nucleotide qualities are absent, and no much larger clonotype sits a single base away.

Here the chain combines TRBV7-9 and TRBJ2-7, and TRBD2 aligns with 8 junction nucleotides. The sequenced sample consisted of naive CD8+ T cells sorted from blood. The cell subset or site label corresponds to: CD45RA+CCR7+. The source is a man under 40 in good health. CDR3 sequence: CASSQATGGPYEQYF. The DNA reads as follows: TGTGCCAGCAGCCAAGCTACGGGAGGGCCCTACGAGCAGTACTTC.